This record concerns one TCR beta chain sequence. What it recognizes is unknown. TCRdb keeps only in-frame clones here, not all; method: immunoSEQ multiplex PCR. The sample shows tens of thousands of clones, over 80% of them seen only once. The germline V gene encodes CDR1 SGHDT and CDR2 YYEEEE. V trimming: 4 bases; J trimming: 4 bases; junction bases outside the gene matches: 7. The CDR3 is 15 amino acids. The sample originates from a study of PD-L1 blockade in urothelial cancer. Findings and limits, study-wide: For durable-benefit patients, tumor-associated blood clones expanded more at 3 weeks.

Time point in this sample: pretreatment peripheral blood. This sample comprised PBMCs, obtained around atezolizumab (anti-PD-L1) treatment. V gene TRBV5-6 combines with J gene TRBJ1-2, with 10 nucleotides matching TRBD1. The receptor was isolated from a woman between 65 and 79 years old with urothelial cancer. The CDR3 nucleotides are TGTGCCAGCAGCCAGACAGGGGGCAAGGGCTATGGCTACACCTTC. Its translation: CASSQTGGKGYGYTF.